The 22 T cell receptor beta chains listed next were all sequenced from one sample in a study of blood T cell repertoires in COVID-19 (dated by TCRdb to 2020 to 2021). Libraries were made using the immunoSEQ multiplex PCR assay. The table comes from immuneACCESS by way of TCRdb, which keeps in-frame sequences with V and J called. Part of the clones is missing from these tables; in studies checked, under half for an unresolved V gene and the rest for unknown reasons. The sample includes roughly 200,000 clones, with around four fifths observed a single time. The ten largest clones capture around 19% of the sample. The specimen was peripheral blood. All receptors derive from a human donor in a cohort sampled during active COVID-19.

This chain joins TRBV12-3 or TRBV12-4 and TRBJ1-5; D uncertain. This CDR3 comprises 12 residues. Trimming took off 5 bases at V and 3 bases at J, with 5 bases between the two ends. The CDR3 region has the DNA TGTGCCAGCAGTATGTACAATCAGCCCCAGCATTTT. It yields the protein CASSMYNQPQHF.

J is TRBJ1-5 and V is TRBV24-1, with 9 bases that match TRBD1. The CDR3 runs 15 residues. V dropped 4 bases and J dropped 6; count of bases not matched to a gene: 6. The germline V gene encodes CDR1 KGHDR and CDR2 SFDVKD. The CDR3 spells CATSEGQGNLQPQHF. CDR3 sequence (DNA): TGTGCCACCAGTGAGGGACAGGGTAATCTTCAGCCCCAGCATTTT.

The V gene is TRBV10-3, the J gene TRBJ1-2; tentative D call: TRBD1 (5 bases). The CDR3 totals 14 residues. Trimming pared 3 bases from V and 3 bases from J, leaving 11 bases between. Germline CDR1 is ENHRY and CDR2 is SYGVKD. The CDR3 loop reads CAISDSTADYGYTF. In nucleotides, the CDR3 is TGTGCCATCAGTGACTCGACAGCAGACTATGGCTACACCTTC.

This clone was seen a handful of times. The chain uses TRBV5-1 and TRBJ2-7; 10 bases align to TRBD1. The germline gives CDR1 SGHRS, CDR2 YFSETQ. J was trimmed by 2 bases and V by 0 bases; bases with no gene match: 5. The CDR3 is made up of 16 amino acids. CDR3 loop: CASSLASGQGTYEQYF. The CDR3 DNA follows: TGCGCCAGCAGCTTGGCTTCGGGACAGGGGACCTACGAGCAGTACTTC.

The chain employs TRBV4-2 and TRBJ2-1; 10 bases line up with TRBD2. Germline V gene lookup returns CDR1 LGHNA and CDR2 YNFKEQ. The CDR3 covers 14 residues. Trimming took 3 bases from V and 14 from J; bases not matched to a gene: 10. The CDR3: CASSQTPGLAIEFF. The CDR3 DNA follows: TGTGCCAGCAGCCAGACCCCGGGACTAGCGATCGAGTTCTTC.

This rearrangement joins TRBV4-1 to TRBJ1-5, with D perhaps TRBD1 (6 bases). This CDR3 spans 19 amino acids. Germline CDR1 and CDR2: MGHRA and YSYEKL. V was trimmed by 4 bases and J by 1 base, leaving 23 bases between them. For the CDR3, the DNA is TGCGCCAGCAGCCCTGGTACGATGTACAGGGTCGACAGCAATCAGCCCCAGCATTTT. Protein product: CASSPGTMYRVDSNQPQHF.

This chain connects TRBV6-6 to TRBJ1-1; 8 bases map to TRBD1. The trim removed 6 bases at V and 1 base at J, leaving 10 bases unmatched. CDR1 is MNHNY and CDR2 is SVGAGI in the germline V gene (reference sequence). The CDR3 spans 16 residues. The CDR3 DNA reads as TGTGCCAGCAGCTCTACGCCCGACAGGGGGAACACTGAAGCTTTCTTT. Residues: CASSSTPDRGNTEAFF.

This chain connects TRBV19 to TRBJ1-1; a possible D gene is TRBD1 (6 bases). V was shortened by 9 bases and J by 9 bases, with 17 bases between the two germline ends. The CDR3 is made up of 12 amino acids. CDR1 and CDR2 from the germline V gene are LNHDA and SQIVND (reference sequence). CDR3 nucleotide sequence: TGTGCCAGCTCTCTCACGGGGACAAAAGCTTTCTTT. Translating gives CASSLTGTKAFF.

The rearrangement uses TRBV27 and TRBJ2-1, with 8 positions matching TRBD1. The germline V gene encodes CDR1 MNHEY and CDR2 SMNVEV (reference sequence). Trimming took 4 bases from V and 4 from J; bases not matched to a gene: 6. This CDR3 has 15 amino acids. CDR3 nucleotide sequence: TGTGCCAGCAGTTCTGGACAGGGAGCTTACAATGAGCAGTTCTTC. Translating gives CASSSGQGAYNEQFF.

The chain recombines TRBV5-1 with TRBJ2-6, with D maybe TRBD1 (5 bases). Per germline, CDR1 SGHRS and CDR2 YFSETQ. This CDR3 comprises 15 residues. The V and J ends lost 6 bases and 0 bases respectively, with 10 bases between them. The CDR3 here is CASTVRDSGANVLTF. CDR3 sequence (DNA): TGCGCCAGCACTGTCAGGGACTCTGGGGCCAACGTCCTGACTTTC.

The chain has TRBV6-1 and TRBJ1-3; possibly TRBD1 for D (6 bases). The CDR3 totals 18 residues. Per the germline V gene, CDR1 is MNHNS and CDR2 is SASEGT. V gave up 4 bases and J gave up 0 bases, with 19 bases separating them. In DNA, the CDR3 is TGTGCCAGCAGTGCAACGCTACAGGGAACGGGCTCTGGAAACACCATATATTTT. Translated, it gives CASSATLQGTGSGNTIYF.

The V gene is TRBV24-1, the J gene TRBJ2-3; a weak D match, TRBD2 (5 bases). CDR3 length: 13 amino acids. Germline V gene lookup returns CDR1 KGHDR and CDR2 SFDVKD. Trimming removed 5 bases from V and 4 bases from J, with 9 bases in between. CDR3 loop: CATSGEIPDTQYF. The CDR3 region has the DNA TGTGCCACCAGTGGGGAGATCCCAGATACGCAGTATTTT.

This chain links TRBV30 with TRBJ1-1, with D unclear. Germline assignment: CDR1 GTSNPN and CDR2 SVGIG (reference sequence). The CDR3 totals 12 residues. V shed 3 bases and J shed 4 bases, with 9 bases lying between them. The CDR3 sequence is CAWSRIVTEAFF. The CDR3 nucleotides read TGTGCCTGGAGCCGTATCGTCACTGAAGCTTTCTTT.

This clone turned up a few times. The chain couples TRBV19 to TRBJ2-5, with 7 bases matching TRBD1. The CDR3 consists of 15 residues. The trim removed 5 bases at V and 2 bases at J, leaving 8 bases unmatched. The germline V gene has CDR1 LNHDA and CDR2 SQIVND (reference sequence). For the CDR3, the DNA is TGTGCCAGTAGTGACAGAGGGACAGCGCAAGAGACCCAGTACTTC. Protein: CASSDRGTAQETQYF.

V and J are TRBV5-4 and TRBJ1-2; D gene unclear. The V gene's germline CDR1 is SGHNT and CDR2 YYREEE (reference sequence). The CDR3 loop spans 15 amino acids. The germline V and J ends were trimmed by 1 base and 0 bases, with 10 bases remaining between them. The CDR3 sequence is CASSLPGGTNYGYTF. CDR3 coding DNA: TGTGCCAGCAGCTTGCCCGGCGGAACTAACTATGGCTACACCTTC.

The chain employs TRBV6-1 and TRBJ1-1; unclear D gene. Per the germline V gene, CDR1 is MNHNS and CDR2 is SASEGT. This CDR3 contains 14 residues. V shed 3 bases and J shed 1 base, with 9 bases lying between them. DNA for the CDR3: TGTGCCAGCAGTGACCGACACGAGAACACTGAAGCTTTCTTT. Protein product: CASSDRHENTEAFF.

The table lists this clone with many counts. The V gene is TRBV6-5, the J gene TRBJ1-2; 8 positions agree with TRBD1. The CDR3 runs 14 residues. Trimming cost V 7 bases and J 7 bases; bases outside gene matches: 11. Germline loops: CDR1 MNHEY, CDR2 SVGAGI. The CDR3 coding sequence is TGTGCCAGCAACCAGCGGCAGGGGGCGCGTGGCTACACCTTC. This encodes CASNQRQGARGYTF.

The chain is built from TRBV5-1 and TRBJ2-2; D remains ambiguous. CDR3 length equals 14 residues. Trimming left V 3 bases short and J 1 base short, with 7 bases between. The germline V gene has CDR1 SGHRS and CDR2 YFSETQ. This CDR3 reads CASSSRQNTGELFF. The CDR3 nucleotides are TGCGCCAGCAGCTCCCGACAGAACACCGGGGAGCTGTTTTTT.

The chain has TRBV5-1 and TRBJ2-3; maybe TRBD1 (5 bases). The CDR3 covers 14 residues. Trimming shortened V by 0 bases and J by 2 bases, and 7 bases separated the two germline ends. Germline V gene data show CDR1 as SGHRS and CDR2 as YFSETQ. The chain's CDR3 is CASSLAGSTDTQYF. The CDR3 nucleotides read TGCGCCAGCAGCTTGGCAGGGTCCACAGATACGCAGTATTTT.

The rearrangement uses TRBV18 and TRBJ1-2, with D possibly being TRBD1 (6 bases). The CDR3 consists of 14 residues. The germline V and J ends were trimmed by 3 bases and 1 base, with 9 bases remaining between them. Germline assignment: CDR1 KGHSH and CDR2 LQKENI. The CDR3 DNA follows: TGTGCCAGCTCACCCCAACAGGGTAACTATGGCTACACCTTC. Translated, it gives CASSPQQGNYGYTF.

This rearrangement joins TRBV5-1 to TRBJ2-3; 7 positions agree with TRBD2. In germline, CDR1 is SGHRS, CDR2 YFSETQ. With V trimmed by 2 bases and J by 0 bases, 3 bases remained unmatched. This CDR3 is 15 amino acids long. CDR3 region: CASSFKAGSTDTQYF. Here the CDR3 DNA reads TGCGCCAGCAGCTTTAAAGCGGGGAGCACAGATACGCAGTATTTT.

The chain combines TRBV13 with TRBJ2-1; TRBD2 agrees at 7 bases. Germline V gives CDR1 PRHDT, CDR2 FYEKMQ (reference sequence). The CDR3 has 16 residues. Trimming at V came to 5 bases and at J to 0 bases, leaving 7 bases not matched to a gene. The CDR3 sequence: CASSPSLAASYNEQFF. The DNA of the CDR3 is TGTGCCAGCAGCCCTTCTCTAGCGGCCTCCTACAATGAGCAGTTCTTC.